The T cell receptor beta chain described here comes from a study of blood T cells in healthy people across ages. About the study: The capture of about one barcoded beta molecule per two T cells was achieved by template switching.

The authors drew around 11 milliliters of peripheral blood from each donor. As for this clonotype: The antigen is not known.

Then a second PCR, running roughly 7 to 11 cycles, was carried out with a sample-barcoded 5' primer and a J-beta primer mix. TCRdb reprocessed the 5' RACE reads with MiXCR, giving one entry per CDR3 protein. The table shows roughly 1.9 million distinct CDR3 sequences, with roughly 43% occurring only once. CDR1 and CDR2 (germline): SGHVS, FNYEAQ. The V and J ends lost 0 bases and 4 bases respectively, with 15 bases between them. The CDR3 is made up of 16 amino acids. The study's findings and limits: No conclusive comparison of naive versus antigen-experienced cells was possible with unsorted PBMCs.

The V call is TRBV7-6, the J call TRBJ2-5, with D unresolved. The sequence came from a human donor in good health. The sample was blood. The CDR3 here is CASSLALGLRRETQYF. In DNA, the CDR3 is TGTGCCAGCAGCTTAGCGCTCGGCCTGAGGAGAGAGACCCAGTACTTC.